The text below deals with one T cell receptor (beta chain). Its antigen is as yet unknown. In germline, CDR1 is LGHNA, CDR2 YSLEER. This CDR3 region has 16 residues. With 1 base clipped from V and 7 bases from J, the junction kept 3 bases outside the gene matches. The data are from a study of cytomegalovirus exposure and HLA in healthy donors. Background on the study: Early on, a data release was issued that held about 85 million unique TCRs from HLA-typed donors. Study results and limitations: The study listed 164 cytomegalovirus-associated TCR beta chains. Most of the CMV-associated TCR beta chains (in a later analysis) appeared to be HLA-restricted.

It was with 60 Vbeta and 13 Jbeta primers that the PCR ran. Generated by immunoSEQ multiplex PCR, the TCRdb table keeps only in-frame clones and is missing some. The repertoire includes about 140,000 clones, roughly 75% of them detected once, and approximately 3.2% sits in the top ten. There were likely unrecorded immune exposures, though donors were nominally healthy when sampled. The receptor comes from a man aged 40-55 years in good health and CMV-seronegative. Sequences were obtained from PBMCs. The chain recombines TRBV4-3 with TRBJ1-6, with TRBD1 matching 11 bases. The DNA for the CDR3 is TGCGCCAGCAGCCAAGTGGACAGGGGGCTGAATTCACCCCTCCACTTT. Protein product: CASSQVDRGLNSPLHF.